The TCR beta chain under discussion was sequenced for a study of metastatic and nonmetastatic thyroid tumors. Study-wide results and caveats: According to reports, the diversity of TCR beta was significantly higher in malignant thyroid tumors than in benign nodules, and this held in both blood and tumor samples.

Study processing details: A papillary thyroid cancer distant-metastasis classifier was built from CDR3 differences across clinicopathological groups. MiXCR reprocessed the PCR reads for TCRdb. The V and J calls and clone size are TCRdb's, not the authors'. The table shows some 19,000 clones, with about 31% occurring only once. A word on this clone: Its antigen is unidentified.

CDR3 length: 13 residues. CDR1 and CDR2 from the germline V gene are MDHEN and SYDVKM. V shed 6 bases and J shed 3 bases, with 12 bases lying between them. No treatment of any kind had been given to any patient before thyroid surgery. Sequencing was done on a sample of adjacent normal tissue. The chain is built from TRBV28 and TRBJ2-7, with D possibly being TRBD1 or TRBD2 (5 bases each). The receptor comes from a female donor with papillary thyroid cancer or a benign thyroid nodule (not recorded which). Some clones in this sample may be carry-over from other donors' samples. CDR3 sequence reads: CASREGFGYEQYF. The CDR3 DNA is TGTGCCAGCAGAGAGGGGTTCGGCTACGAGCAGTACTTC.